Below are 16 T cell receptor beta chains sequenced from a single sample in a study of CD8 T cells in ankylosing spondylitis (dated by TCRdb to about 2017). The full study reports these points: A TCR beta motif of several highly homologous amino acid variants appeared characteristic of blood from ankylosing spondylitis patients.

No cognate antigen is known for these TCRs. The receptor library was made with 5' RACE. TCRdb names Illumina HiSeq 2500 as the instrument used. The raw public reads went through TCRdb reprocessing: fastp at Q25, MiXCR clone calling, in-frame beta chains kept. All rows with the same CDR3 protein become a single entry with the most common DNA and genes. The sample table lists about 540,000 distinct CDR3 sequences, about 13% of them with a count of one. The ten largest clones represent 6.5% to 7% of the sample. The sample was blood, either unsorted or a sorted T cell fraction (not recorded which). Every receptor here comes from a male donor with ankylosing spondylitis.

The chain recombines TRBV7-9 with TRBJ1-5; D remains ambiguous. V lost 7 bases and J 7 bases, leaving 14 bases between the germline ends. In germline, CDR1 is SEHNR, CDR2 FQNEAQ (reference sequence). The CDR3 has 13 amino acids. The CDR3 region is CASTPGGSQPQHF. CDR3 in DNA: TGTGCCAGCACCCCGGGAGGGAGCCAGCCCCAGCATTTT.

This chain links TRBV18 with TRBJ1-1, with D hard to call. This CDR3 region has 17 residues. Looked up from germline, CDR1 is KGHSH and CDR2 is LQKENI. V was pared by 4 bases and J by 1 base, with 19 bases between. CDR3 nucleotides: TGTGCCAGCTCACTGCGGTTAGGGAGATTAGCGAACACTGAAGCTTTCTTT. Amino acids: CASSLRLGRLANTEAFF.

This clonotype has more than one count but fewer than ten. The V call is TRBV5-5, the J call TRBJ2-1; D remains ambiguous. The V end was cut by 2 bases, the J end by 4 bases, with 4 bases between. CDR1 is SGHKS, CDR2 YYEKEE, per germline (reference sequence). This CDR3 is built from 12 residues. CDR3 sequence reads: CASSFEYNEQFF. Here the CDR3 DNA reads TGTGCCAGCAGCTTCGAGTACAATGAGCAGTTCTTC.

This clonotype was observed at least ten times. The gene calls are TRBV15 and TRBJ1-3; 10 nucleotides line up with TRBD1. V was clipped by 6 bases and J by 0 bases; unmatched bases: 5. Germline values: CDR1 LNHNV, CDR2 YYDKDF (reference sequence). This CDR3 is 16 amino acids long. CDR3 protein: CATRLTGGVSGNTIYF. The CDR3 DNA is TGTGCCACCAGGCTGACAGGGGGCGTCTCTGGAAACACCATATATTTT.

This clonotype has more than one count but fewer than ten. The chain employs TRBV5-1 and TRBJ2-7; D may be TRBD2 (5 bases). V was trimmed by 4 bases and J by 4 bases, leaving 21 bases between them. This CDR3 is built from 16 residues. Germline-derived CDR1 and CDR2 are SGHRS and YFSETQ. CDR3 sequence reads: CASSPFEQRQLYEQYF. The CDR3 DNA reads TGCGCCAGCAGCCCCTTTGAGCAGCGGCAACTATACGAGCAGTACTTC.

A few counts support this clonotype. The genes are TRBV5-1 and TRBJ1-3; D is unresolved. This CDR3 is 14 amino acids long. V gave up 1 base and J gave up 2 bases, with 7 bases separating them. Germline V gives CDR1 SGHRS, CDR2 YFSETQ. The CDR3 nucleotides are TGCGCCAGCAGCTTGAGCGTTGCTGGAAACACCATATATTTT. It translates to CASSLSVAGNTIYF.

The chain couples TRBV5-5 to TRBJ1-3; D uncertain. The V end was cut by 0 bases, the J end by 0 bases, with 10 bases between. CDR3 length equals 16 residues. Germline CDR1 is SGHKS and CDR2 is YYEKEE (reference sequence). CDR3 in DNA: TGTGCCAGCAGCTTGGACATGGGCCCCTCTGGAAACACCATATATTTT. As protein: CASSLDMGPSGNTIYF.

This clonotype was detected once. The chain links TRBV20-1 to TRBJ2-7, with 7 bases matching TRBD2. The CDR3 is 10 residues long. Germline CDR1 and CDR2: DFQATT and SNEGSKA (reference sequence). The J segment lost 6 bases and the V segment lost 5 bases, leaving 1 base of the junction unmatched. This chain's CDR3 is CSAWGGEQYF. CDR3 nucleotides: TGCAGTGCTTGGGGGGGCGAGCAGTACTTC.

The V gene is TRBV7-2, the J gene TRBJ2-3, with 13 bases that match TRBD2. After removal of 5 bases from V and 3 bases from J, the junction contained 5 bases not matched to a gene. Germline loops: CDR1 SGHTA, CDR2 FQGNSA. This CDR3 comprises 16 residues. The CDR3, as DNA: TGTGCCAGCAGCCCCGAGGGACTAGCGGGAACAGATACGCAGTATTTT. This gives the protein CASSPEGLAGTDTQYF.

This clonotype was detected ten times or more. V and J are TRBV20-1 and TRBJ2-6; no clear D. Germline V gives CDR1 DFQATT, CDR2 SNEGSKA (reference sequence). The length of the CDR3 is 17 residues. Trimming removed 3 bases from V and 2 bases from J, with 17 bases in between. CDR3 in amino acids: CSARGRPLMAGANVLTF. The CDR3 nucleotides read TGCAGTGCTAGGGGCAGACCCTTAATGGCTGGGGCCAACGTCCTGACTTTC.

The chain joins TRBV5-6 to TRBJ2-3; TRBD2 is a possible D gene (5 bases). The CDR3 is 15 residues long. V lost 2 bases, J lost 5 bases, and 15 bases lay in between. In germline, CDR1 is SGHDT, CDR2 YYEEEE. CDR3 amino acids: CASSFSDGKRDTQYF. In DNA form, the CDR3 reads TGTGCCAGCAGCTTTTCGGACGGGAAGAGAGATACGCAGTATTTT. Drawing the rest from reference TRBV5-6 and TRBJ2-3, the complete variable domain is DAGVTQSPTHLIKTRGQQVTLRCSPKSGHDTVSWYQQALGQGPQFIFQYYEEEERQRGNFPDRFSGHQFPNYSSELNVNALLLGDSALYLCASSFSDGKRDTQYFGPGTRLTVL.

V and J are TRBV5-1 and TRBJ1-5; maybe TRBD1 (5 bases). Germline lookup yields CDR1 SGHRS and CDR2 YFSETQ. The CDR3 runs 15 residues. V gave up 4 bases and J gave up 2 bases, with 13 bases separating them. CDR3 DNA: TGCGCCAGCAGCCCCGGGGCCCTCGGCAATCAGCCCCAGCATTTT. It translates to CASSPGALGNQPQHF.

This clonotype has just a few counts. The V call is TRBV15, the J call TRBJ2-7; 10 nucleotides agree with TRBD1. Losses at the gene ends were 5 bases for V and 3 bases for J; bases not matched to a gene: 1. Looked up from germline, CDR1 is LNHNV and CDR2 is YYDKDF (reference sequence). This CDR3 has 13 residues. The CDR3 DNA follows: TGTGCCACCAGCTGGACAGGGGGCTACGAGCAGTACTTC. Translation: CATSWTGGYEQYF. The complete variable domain, with remaining parts taken from reference TRBV15 and TRBJ2-7, reads DAMVIQNPRYQVTQFGKPVTLSCSQTLNHNVMYWYQQKSSQAPKLLFHYYDKDFNNEADTPDNFQSRRPNTSFCFLDIRSPGLGDTAMYLCATSWTGGYEQYFGPGTRLTVT.

The J gene is TRBJ1-3, the V gene TRBV4-2; D remains unclear. Between the trimmed V and J ends, which lost 0 bases and 0 bases, there was a span of 9 bases. CDR3 length equals 16 residues. Germline V CDR1 and CDR2: LGHNA, YNFKEQ. CDR3 DNA: TGTGCCAGCAGCCAAGAATGGCATCACTCTGGAAACACCATATATTTT. It encodes CASSQEWHHSGNTIYF.

The table lists this clonotype with many counts. The genes are TRBV12-3 or TRBV12-4 and TRBJ2-3, with 10 positions matching TRBD2. The CDR3 covers 15 residues. The V gene end was trimmed by 4 bases and the J gene end by 5 bases; junction bases not matched to a gene: 6. CDR3 sequence reads: CASSSLAGVEDTQYF. The DNA for the CDR3 is TGTGCCAGCAGTTCTCTAGCGGGAGTGGAAGATACGCAGTATTTT.

This clonotype turned up a few times. This chain joins TRBV7-8 and TRBJ2-3; tentatively, D is TRBD2 (5 bases). Trimming shortened V by 5 bases and J by 5 bases, and 14 bases separated the two germline ends. The CDR3 totals 14 residues. CDR1 is SGHVS and CDR2 is FQNEAQ in the germline V gene. The CDR3 nucleotides are TGTGCCAGCAGCCCCAGCGGCCTACAAGATACGCAGTATTTT. The encoded protein is CASSPSGLQDTQYF.